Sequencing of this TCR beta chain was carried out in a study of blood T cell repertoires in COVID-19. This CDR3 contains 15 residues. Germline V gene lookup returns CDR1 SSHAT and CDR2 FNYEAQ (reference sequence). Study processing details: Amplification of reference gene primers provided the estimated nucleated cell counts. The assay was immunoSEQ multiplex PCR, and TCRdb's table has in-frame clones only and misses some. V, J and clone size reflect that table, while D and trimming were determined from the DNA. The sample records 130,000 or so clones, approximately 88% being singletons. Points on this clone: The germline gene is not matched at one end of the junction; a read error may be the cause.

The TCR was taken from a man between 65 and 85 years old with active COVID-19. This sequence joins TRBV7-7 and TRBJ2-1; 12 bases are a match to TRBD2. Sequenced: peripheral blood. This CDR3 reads CASSPGLAGMGEQFF. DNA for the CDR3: TGTGCTAGCAGCCCCGGACTAGCGGGAATGGGGGAGCAGTTCTTC.